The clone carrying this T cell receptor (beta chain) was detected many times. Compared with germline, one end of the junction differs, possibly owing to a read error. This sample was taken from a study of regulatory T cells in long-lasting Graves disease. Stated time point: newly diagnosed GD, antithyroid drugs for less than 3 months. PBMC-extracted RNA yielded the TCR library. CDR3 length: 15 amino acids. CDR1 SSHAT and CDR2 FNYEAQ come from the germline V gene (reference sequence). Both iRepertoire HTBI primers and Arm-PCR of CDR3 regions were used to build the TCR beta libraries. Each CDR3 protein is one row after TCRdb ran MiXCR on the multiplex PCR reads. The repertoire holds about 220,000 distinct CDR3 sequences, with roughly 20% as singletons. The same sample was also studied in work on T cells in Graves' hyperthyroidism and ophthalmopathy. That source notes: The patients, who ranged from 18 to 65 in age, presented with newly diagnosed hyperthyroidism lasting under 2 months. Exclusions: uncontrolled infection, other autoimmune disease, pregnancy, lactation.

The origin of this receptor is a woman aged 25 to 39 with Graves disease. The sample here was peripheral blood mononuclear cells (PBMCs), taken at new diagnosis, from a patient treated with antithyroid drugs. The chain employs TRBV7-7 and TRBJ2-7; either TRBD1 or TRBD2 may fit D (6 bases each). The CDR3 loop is CASSLAWGAGYEQYF. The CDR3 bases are TGTGCTAGCAGCTTAGCGTGGGGGGCCGGGTACGAGCAGTACTTC. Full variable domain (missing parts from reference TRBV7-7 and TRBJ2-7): GAGVSQSPRYKVTKRGQDVTLRCDPISSHATLYWYQQALGQGPEFLTYFNYEAQPDKSGLPSDRFSAERPEGSISTLTIQRTEQRDSAMYRCASSLAWGAGYEQYFGPGTRLTVT.